Following are 15 T cell receptor beta chains from one sample sequenced in a study of cytomegalovirus exposure and HLA in healthy donors (dated by TCRdb to about 2017). The library was prepared using the immunoSEQ multiplex PCR assay. A mixture of 60 forward primers for TCR Vbeta segments and 13 reverse primers for TCR Jbeta segments was used in the multiplex PCR. The table was pulled from immuneACCESS by TCRdb, which kept in-frame rearrangements only. Such tables lose some clones; where checked, under half of the loss comes from unresolved V genes, and the rest has no known cause. The sample table lists approximately 190,000 clones, around 80% of them with a count of one. Together, the top ten hold over 5.5% of the sample. Sequenced material: PBMCs. The receptor source for this set is a man aged 40-55 years in good health and CMV-seropositive.

CDR3 residues: CASSLLARVTGELFF. For the CDR3, the DNA is TGTGCCAGCAGCCTATTGGCCAGGGTCACCGGGGAGCTGTTTTTT. V usage is TRBV11-2 and J usage is TRBJ2-2, with D possibly TRBD1 on 5 matching bases. Germline assignment: CDR1 SGHAT and CDR2 FQNNGV. This CDR3 comprises 15 residues. The V and J ends lost 5 bases and 4 bases respectively, with 14 bases between them.

This sequence joins TRBV7-2 and TRBJ2-1, with D unclear. The ends were cut back, 1 base at V and 0 bases at J, with 4 bases in the middle. Germline CDR1 and CDR2: SGHTA and FQGNSA. The CDR3 runs to 14 residues. CDR3 sequence reads: CASSLGSSYNEQFF. The CDR3 DNA reads TGTGCCAGCAGCTTAGGGAGCTCCTACAATGAGCAGTTCTTC.

This sequence joins TRBV2 and TRBJ2-3, with D possibly being TRBD1 (5 bases). Germline V gives CDR1 SNHLY, CDR2 FYNNEI. The CDR3 extends over 15 amino acids. Trimming removed 6 bases at V and 0 bases at J, with 13 bases between. CDR3: CASRRTLTSTDTQYF. The CDR3 DNA sequence: TGTGCCAGCAGGAGGACACTTACTAGCACAGATACGCAGTATTTT.

This clone has only a few counts. V gene TRBV5-1 combines with J gene TRBJ1-4, with D tentatively TRBD1 (5 bases). Per the germline V gene, CDR1 is SGHRS and CDR2 is YFSETQ. The CDR3 extends over 14 amino acids. Trimming took 3 bases from V and 5 from J, leaving 11 bases between them. CDR3 region: CASSSRDPNEKLFF. For the CDR3, the DNA is TGCGCCAGCAGCTCCAGGGATCCGAATGAAAAACTGTTTTTT.

V gene TRBV7-9 combines with J gene TRBJ2-7, with D hard to call. The CDR3 loop spans 15 amino acids. From germline, CDR1 is SEHNR and CDR2 FQNEAQ (reference sequence). The V and J ends lost 2 bases and 6 bases respectively, with 17 bases between them. CDR3 sequence (DNA): TGTGCCAGCAGCTTAAATACATTGAGACTTGCCGAGCAGTACTTC. Amino acids: CASSLNTLRLAEQYF.

The chain is built from TRBV28 and TRBJ2-2; 7 positions agree with TRBD2. This CDR3 spans 15 amino acids. Germline V CDR1 and CDR2: MDHEN, SYDVKM. J gave up 0 bases and V 6 bases, and 4 bases lay outside the gene matches. In nucleotides, the CDR3 is TGTGCCAGCAGCCTGGGGGGGGCGAACACCGGGGAGCTGTTTTTT. Its protein is CASSLGGANTGELFF.

The chain recombines TRBV5-1 with TRBJ1-4, with 10 bases aligning to TRBD1. Germline V CDR1 and CDR2: SGHRS, YFSETQ. There are 14 residues in the CDR3. V shed 4 bases, J shed 6 bases, and the junction held 3 bases outside the gene matches. In nucleotides, the CDR3 is TGCGCCAGCAGCGGACAGGGGGTTGATGAAAAACTGTTTTTT. Protein sequence: CASSGQGVDEKLFF.

V and J are TRBV5-4 and TRBJ2-7; TRBD1 aligns across 7 bases. The germline CDR1 and CDR2 sequences are SGHNT and YYREEE (reference sequence). The V segment lost 4 bases and the J segment 0 bases; nucleotides outside the gene matches: 4. The CDR3 totals 14 residues. The CDR3 region is CASSPTGSSYEQYF. The CDR3 region has the DNA TGTGCCAGCAGCCCGACAGGGAGCTCCTACGAGCAGTACTTC.

The V gene is TRBV6-6, the J gene TRBJ2-3, with D perhaps matching TRBD2 (6 bases). Germline CDR1 MNHNY, CDR2 SVGAGI (reference sequence). The CDR3 has 15 residues. Trimming shortened V by 5 bases and J by 0 bases, and 12 bases separated the two germline ends. Here the CDR3 reads CASSRGVTSTDTQYF. In DNA form, the CDR3 reads TGTGCCAGCAGTCGCGGGGTGACTAGCACAGATACGCAGTATTTT.

V is TRBV7-9 and J is TRBJ2-1, with D perhaps matching TRBD1 (6 bases). CDR1 is SEHNR and CDR2 is FQNEAQ in the germline V gene (reference sequence). The CDR3 runs 18 residues. The V end lost 2 bases, the J end lost 5 bases, and 22 bases lay between the germline ends. CDR3 nucleotides: TGTGCCAGCAGCTTATTGGCTGCACAGGGACGGCCTAACAATGAGCAGTTCTTC. The encoded protein is CASSLLAAQGRPNNEQFF.

This chain uses TRBV5-4 with TRBJ1-2, with unresolved D. V was pared by 4 bases and J by 8 bases, with 15 bases between. The CDR3 loop spans 13 amino acids. The germline V gene encodes CDR1 SGHNT and CDR2 YYREEE (reference sequence). The CDR3 reads CASSPGGEGGYTF. In DNA form, the CDR3 reads TGTGCCAGCAGCCCGGGCGGGGAAGGGGGCTACACCTTC.

A word on this clone: The same CDR3 is also encoded by other DNA sequences in this sample. CDR3 region: CASSQDRGSYEQYF. CDR3 coding DNA: TGCGCCAGCAGCCAAGATCGTGGCTCTTACGAGCAGTACTTC. V is TRBV4-3 and J is TRBJ2-7; D unresolved. Trimming took 0 bases from V and 4 from J, leaving 10 bases between them. Germline values: CDR1 LGHNA, CDR2 YSLEER. The CDR3 is 14 residues long.

The genes are TRBV10-3 and TRBJ1-4, with a tentative D call TRBD1 (6 bases). Trimming pared 0 bases from V and 8 bases from J, leaving 13 bases between. Looked up from germline, CDR1 is ENHRY and CDR2 is SYGVKD. This CDR3 comprises 15 residues. The CDR3 reads CAISESRGAGEKLFF. The CDR3 coding sequence is TGTGCCATCAGTGAGTCGCGGGGGGCAGGGGAAAAACTGTTTTTT.

This rearrangement joins TRBV5-1 to TRBJ2-7, with D uncertain. Germline CDR1 and CDR2: SGHRS and YFSETQ. The CDR3 runs 13 residues. Deletions cut 3 bases from V and 0 bases from J, with 7 bases between. The CDR3 bases are TGCGCCAGCAGCTCATATAGCTCCTACGAGCAGTACTTC. It codes for CASSSYSSYEQYF. The entire variable domain, with the rest obtained from reference TRBV5-1 and TRBJ2-7, is as follows: KAGVTQTPRYLIKTRGQQVTLSCSPISGHRSVSWYQQTPGQGLQFLFEYFSETQRNKGNFPGRFSGRQFSNSRSEMNVSTLELGDSALYLCASSSYSSYEQYFGPGTRLTVT.

The chain links TRBV2 to TRBJ2-2, with 7 bases lining up with TRBD2. Germline V lookup: CDR1 SNHLY, CDR2 FYNNEI. The J segment lost 0 bases and the V segment lost 7 bases, leaving 5 bases of the junction unmatched. This CDR3 region has 15 residues. CDR3 DNA sequence: TGTGCCAGCAACGGCGGGGGTTCGAACACCGGGGAGCTGTTTTTT. Amino acid sequence: CASNGGGSNTGELFF.